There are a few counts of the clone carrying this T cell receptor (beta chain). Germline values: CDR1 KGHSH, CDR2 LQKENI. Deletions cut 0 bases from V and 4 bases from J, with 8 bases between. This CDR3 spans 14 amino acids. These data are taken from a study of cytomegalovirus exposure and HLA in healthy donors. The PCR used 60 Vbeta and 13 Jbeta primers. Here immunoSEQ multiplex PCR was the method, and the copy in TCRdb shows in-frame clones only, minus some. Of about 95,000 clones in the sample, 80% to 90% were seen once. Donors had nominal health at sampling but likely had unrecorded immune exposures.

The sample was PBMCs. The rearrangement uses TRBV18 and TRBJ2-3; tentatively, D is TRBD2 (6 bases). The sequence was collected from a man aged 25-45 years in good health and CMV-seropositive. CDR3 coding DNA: TGTGCCAGCTCACCACCTTCTAGCGCAGATACGCAGTATTTT. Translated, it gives CASSPPSSADTQYF.